The next 17 T cell receptor beta chains were all read from a single sample in a study of shared clonotypes between healthy human individuals. Sequencing used immunoSEQ multiplex PCR; TCRdb keeps in-frame clones, though not all of them. Of 800,000 to 1,200,000 clones listed, approximately 80% were seen once; the top ten hold 0.4% to 0.55%. The specimen sequenced was memory CD4+ T cells from PBMCs. Subset denoted: CD45RA-negative fraction. The receptors were sampled from a man between 18 and 35 years old in good health. Some clones in this sample may be carry-over from other donors' samples.

The chain is built from TRBV5-1 and TRBJ2-1; TRBD2 agrees at 11 bases. From germline, CDR1 is SGHRS and CDR2 YFSETQ. The CDR3 runs to 14 residues. With V trimmed by 4 bases and J by 5 bases, 2 bases remained unmatched. In DNA form, the CDR3 reads TGCGCCAGCAGCATTAGCGGGAGGGACAATGAGCAGTTCTTC. It specifies CASSISGRDNEQFF. The full variable domain, in which reference TRBV5-1 and TRBJ2-1 provide the parts outside the CDR3, is KAGVTQTPRYLIKTRGQQVTLSCSPISGHRSVSWYQQTPGQGLQFLFEYFSETQRNKGNFPGRFSGRQFSNSRSEMNVSTLELGDSALYLCASSISGRDNEQFFGPGTRLTVL.

This sequence joins TRBV28 and TRBJ1-2, with D perhaps matching TRBD1 (5 bases). Germline V lookup: CDR1 MDHEN, CDR2 SYDVKM. V was trimmed by 7 bases and J by 2 bases, leaving 14 bases between them. The CDR3 is 14 residues long. CDR3 protein: CASNGGIGNYGYTF. The CDR3 DNA follows: TGTGCCAGCAACGGGGGGATCGGGAACTATGGCTACACCTTC.

This chain uses TRBV7-3 with TRBJ2-2, with 9 bases lining up with TRBD1. The germline V gene has CDR1 SGHTA and CDR2 FQGTGA. The length of the CDR3 is 12 residues. Unmatched junction bases numbered 1, after V lost 8 bases and J lost 6 bases. The CDR3 sequence is CASGTGSGELFF. CDR3 nucleotide sequence: TGTGCCAGCGGGACAGGGTCCGGGGAGCTGTTTTTT. Filled out from reference TRBV7-3 and TRBJ2-2, the complete variable domain reads GAGVSQTPSNKVTEKGKYVELRCDPISGHTALYWYRQSLGQGPEFLIYFQGTGAADDSGLPNDRFFAVRPEGSVSTLKIQRTERGDSAVYLCASGTGSGELFFGEGSRLTVL.

The V gene is TRBV10-3, the J gene TRBJ2-1; TRBD1 might be the D (6 bases). V was shortened by 2 bases and J by 7 bases, with 18 bases between the two germline ends. This CDR3 is built from 16 residues. Germline CDR1 ENHRY, CDR2 SYGVKD. The CDR3 nucleotides read TGTGCCATCAGTGAGGAGTCTCGTACAGGGAAGAATGAGCAGTTCTTC. Protein sequence: CAISEESRTGKNEQFF.

Here the CDR3 DNA reads TGTGCCAGCAGTCCCGGACAGGCAACTAATGAAAAACTGTTTTTT. Translation: CASSPGQATNEKLFF. V and J are TRBV6-5 and TRBJ1-4; the match to TRBD1 covers 7 bases. The V gene end was trimmed by 5 bases and the J gene end by 0 bases; junction bases not matched to a gene: 3. Per the germline V gene, CDR1 is MNHEY and CDR2 is SVGAGI. The CDR3 spans 15 residues.

Notes on this clone: The same CDR3 can be traced to other DNA sequences in this sample. The chain combines TRBV10-3 with TRBJ2-7; D might be TRBD2 (5 bases). This CDR3 is 12 amino acids long. Germline CDR1 is ENHRY and CDR2 is SYGVKD. V was cut by 6 bases and J by 0 bases, with 6 bases left in between. This CDR3 reads CAIRGSSYEQYF. The CDR3 DNA sequence: TGTGCCATCAGGGGGAGCTCCTACGAGCAGTACTTC.

The rearrangement uses TRBV7-2 and TRBJ2-6, with D possibly called TRBD1 or TRBD2 (5 bases each). The CDR3 totals 16 residues. V was clipped by 1 base and J by 4 bases, with 11 bases between them. Germline CDR1 SGHTA, CDR2 FQGNSA. Written as DNA, the CDR3 is TGTGCCAGCAGCTTAGGGGACCGTCCGGGGGCCAACGTCCTGACTTTC. This sequence encodes CASSLGDRPGANVLTF.

As to this clone: One junction end disagrees with the germline gene, perhaps due to a read error. The CDR3 region has the DNA TGTGCCAGCAGCGACGTTAGGGGGAAGGTCTTT. Its translation is CASSDVRGKVF. V is TRBV28 and J is TRBJ1-1; possible D gene TRBD1, 6 bases. CDR3 length: 11 amino acids. The germline gives CDR1 MDHEN, CDR2 SYDVKM.

The chain links TRBV5-1 to TRBJ1-2; TRBD1 matches at 7 bases. This CDR3 is built from 15 residues. With V trimmed by 3 bases and J by 2 bases, 7 bases remained unmatched. The germline gives CDR1 SGHRS, CDR2 YFSETQ. CDR3 bases: TGCGCCAGCAGCTGGACGGGACAGTTGAACTATGGCTACACCTTC. Its protein is CASSWTGQLNYGYTF. The full variable domain, its missing parts supplied by reference TRBV5-1 and TRBJ1-2, is KAGVTQTPRYLIKTRGQQVTLSCSPISGHRSVSWYQQTPGQGLQFLFEYFSETQRNKGNFPGRFSGRQFSNSRSEMNVSTLELGDSALYLCASSWTGQLNYGYTFGSGTRLTVV.

As regards this clone: Other DNA sequences in this specimen translate into the identical CDR3. V gene TRBV10-3 combines with J gene TRBJ1-5; D ambiguous. V lost 3 bases and J lost 7, with 10 bases in between. From germline, CDR1 is ENHRY and CDR2 SYGVKD. The CDR3 length is 13 residues. The CDR3 is CAISESEGQPQHF. The CDR3 DNA reads as TGTGCCATCAGTGAAAGTGAGGGCCAGCCCCAGCATTTT.

The chain employs TRBV7-8 and TRBJ1-1; TRBD1 matches at 8 bases. The CDR3 spans 13 residues. The V gene's germline CDR1 is SGHVS and CDR2 FQNEAQ. This CDR3 reads CASLDRARTEAFF. In DNA, the CDR3 is TGTGCATCCTTGGACAGGGCACGCACTGAAGCTTTCTTT.

The rearrangement joins TRBV27 to TRBJ2-1; D not certain. The germline CDR1 and CDR2 sequences are MNHEY and SMNVEV (reference sequence). The V end was cut by 4 bases, the J end by 6 bases, with 13 bases between. CDR3 length: 14 amino acids. The CDR3 nucleotides are TGTGCCAGCAGTTCCCCCCCTAGGAGCAATGAGCAGTTCTTC. This gives the protein CASSSPPRSNEQFF.

The chain employs TRBV5-1 and TRBJ2-2; possibly TRBD1 for D (5 bases). V was shortened by 0 bases and J by 4 bases, with 10 bases between the two germline ends. This CDR3 has 15 residues. Germline CDR1 reads SGHRS; CDR2 reads YFSETQ. In DNA form, the CDR3 reads TGCGCCAGCAGCTTGGAGGGGCCGGGCACCGGGGAGCTGTTTTTT. This codes for CASSLEGPGTGELFF.

The chain links TRBV5-1 to TRBJ2-4, with 13 bases fitting TRBD2. The germline CDR1 and CDR2 sequences are SGHRS and YFSETQ. The ends lost 0 bases at V and 9 bases at J; junction bases unmatched: 0. CDR3 length: 14 residues. Written as DNA, the CDR3 is TGCGCCAGCAGCTTGGGGACTAGCGGGAGCATTCAGTACTTC. Its protein is CASSLGTSGSIQYF.

This rearrangement joins TRBV7-2 to TRBJ2-5, with 9 bases lining up with TRBD1. With 5 bases clipped from V and 5 bases from J, the junction kept 3 bases outside the gene matches. Germline V gene lookup returns CDR1 SGHTA and CDR2 FQGNSA. The CDR3 covers 13 residues. CDR3 in DNA: TGTGCCAGCAGCCGGGACAGGGCTGAGACCCAGTACTTC. This encodes CASSRDRAETQYF.

CDR3 in amino acids: CSVSTGADKQFF. The CDR3 DNA sequence: TGCAGCGTCTCCACAGGGGCTGACAAGCAGTTCTTC. This chain joins TRBV29-1 and TRBJ2-1, with 7 bases identical to TRBD1. The CDR3 runs 12 residues. With 6 bases clipped from V and 11 bases from J, the junction kept 10 bases outside the gene matches. Per germline, CDR1 SQVTM and CDR2 ANQGSEA.

The chain links TRBV7-2 to TRBJ2-3; D ambiguous. The CDR3 consists of 12 residues. Germline V gene data show CDR1 as SGHTA and CDR2 as FQGNSA. Between the trimmed V and J ends, which lost 4 bases and 5 bases, there was a span of 7 bases. The chain's CDR3 is CASSYPGDTQYF. The DNA of the CDR3 is TGTGCCAGCAGCTACCCGGGAGATACGCAGTATTTT.